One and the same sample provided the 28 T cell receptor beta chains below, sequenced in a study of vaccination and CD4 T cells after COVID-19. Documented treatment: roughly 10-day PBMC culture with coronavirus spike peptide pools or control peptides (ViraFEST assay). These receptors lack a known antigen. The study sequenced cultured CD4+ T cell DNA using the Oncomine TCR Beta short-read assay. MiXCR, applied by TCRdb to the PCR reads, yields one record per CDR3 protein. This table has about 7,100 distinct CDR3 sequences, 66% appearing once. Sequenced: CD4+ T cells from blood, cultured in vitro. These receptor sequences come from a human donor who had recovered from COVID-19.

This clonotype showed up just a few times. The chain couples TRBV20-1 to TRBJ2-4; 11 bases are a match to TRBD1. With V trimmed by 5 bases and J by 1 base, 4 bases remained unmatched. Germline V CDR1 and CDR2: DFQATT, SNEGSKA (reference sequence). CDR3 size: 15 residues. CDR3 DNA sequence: TGCAGTGCTGAAGGACAGGGGGCCGCCAAAAACATTCAGTACTTC. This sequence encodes CSAEGQGAAKNIQYF.

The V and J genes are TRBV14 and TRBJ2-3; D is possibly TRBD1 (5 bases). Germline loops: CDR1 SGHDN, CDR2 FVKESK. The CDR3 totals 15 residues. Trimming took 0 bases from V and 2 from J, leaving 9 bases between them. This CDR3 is CASSQEDTYTDTQYF. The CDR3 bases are TGTGCCAGCAGCCAAGAGGACACCTACACAGATACGCAGTATTTT.

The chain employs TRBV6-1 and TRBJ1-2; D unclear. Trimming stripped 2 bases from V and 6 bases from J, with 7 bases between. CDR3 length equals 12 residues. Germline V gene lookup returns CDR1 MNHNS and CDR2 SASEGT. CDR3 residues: CASSEYGDGYTF. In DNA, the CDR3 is TGTGCCAGCAGTGAATACGGGGATGGCTACACCTTC.

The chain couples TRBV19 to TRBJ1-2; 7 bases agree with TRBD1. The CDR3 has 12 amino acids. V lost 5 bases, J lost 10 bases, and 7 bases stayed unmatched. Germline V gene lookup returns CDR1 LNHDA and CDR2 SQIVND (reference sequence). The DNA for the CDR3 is TGTGCCAGTAGTTCGGACAGGCCACCCTACACCTTC. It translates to CASSSDRPPYTF.

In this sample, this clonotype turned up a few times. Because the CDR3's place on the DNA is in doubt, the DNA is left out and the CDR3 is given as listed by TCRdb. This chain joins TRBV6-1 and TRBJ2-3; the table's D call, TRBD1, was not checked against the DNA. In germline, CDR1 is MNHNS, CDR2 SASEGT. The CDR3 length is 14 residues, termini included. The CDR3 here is CASILDRGTDTQYF.

CDR3 protein: CAWSLDGSGTQYF. The CDR3 DNA sequence: TGTGCCTGGAGCCTCGATGGGAGCGGGACCCAGTACTTC. The chain couples TRBV30 to TRBJ2-5, with D possibly TRBD2 on 5 matching bases. Trimming removed 3 bases at V and 7 bases at J, with 15 bases between. The V gene's germline CDR1 is GTSNPN and CDR2 SVGIG (reference sequence). The CDR3 has 13 amino acids.

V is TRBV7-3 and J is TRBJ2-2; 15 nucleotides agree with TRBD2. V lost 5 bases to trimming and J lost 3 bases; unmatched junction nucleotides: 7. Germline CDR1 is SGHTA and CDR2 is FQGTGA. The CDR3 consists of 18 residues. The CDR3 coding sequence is TGTGCCAGCAGCCCCGGACTAGCGGGGGGGCAAGACACCGGGGAGCTGTTTTTT. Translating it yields CASSPGLAGGQDTGELFF.

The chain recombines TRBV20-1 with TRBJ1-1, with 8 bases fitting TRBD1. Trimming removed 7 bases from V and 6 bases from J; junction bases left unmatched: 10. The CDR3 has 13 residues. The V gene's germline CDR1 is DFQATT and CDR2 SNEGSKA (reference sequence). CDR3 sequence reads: CSVKTGGRSEAFF. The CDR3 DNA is TGCAGTGTTAAAACAGGGGGTCGCTCTGAAGCTTTCTTT.

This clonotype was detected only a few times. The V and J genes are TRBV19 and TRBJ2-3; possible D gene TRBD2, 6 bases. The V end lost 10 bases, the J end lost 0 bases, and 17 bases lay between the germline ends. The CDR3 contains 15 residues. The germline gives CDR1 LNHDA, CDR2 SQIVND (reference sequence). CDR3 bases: TGTGCCACCGTCCCGGGGGACCATAGCACAGATACGCAGTATTTT. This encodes CATVPGDHSTDTQYF.

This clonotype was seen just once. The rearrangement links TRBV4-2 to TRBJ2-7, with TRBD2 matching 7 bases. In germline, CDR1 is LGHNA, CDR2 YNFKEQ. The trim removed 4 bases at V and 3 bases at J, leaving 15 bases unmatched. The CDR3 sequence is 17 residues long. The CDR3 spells CASSPPHDTSANYEQYF. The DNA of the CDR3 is TGTGCCAGCAGCCCCCCCCACGACACTAGCGCTAACTACGAGCAGTACTTC.

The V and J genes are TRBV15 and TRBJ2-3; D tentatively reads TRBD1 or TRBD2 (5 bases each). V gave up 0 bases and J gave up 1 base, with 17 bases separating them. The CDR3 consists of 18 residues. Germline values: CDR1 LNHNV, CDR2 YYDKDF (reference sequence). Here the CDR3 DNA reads TGTGCCACCAGCAGAGATTCTGGTGGGGGACGGGGCACAGATACGCAGTATTTT. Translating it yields CATSRDSGGGRGTDTQYF.

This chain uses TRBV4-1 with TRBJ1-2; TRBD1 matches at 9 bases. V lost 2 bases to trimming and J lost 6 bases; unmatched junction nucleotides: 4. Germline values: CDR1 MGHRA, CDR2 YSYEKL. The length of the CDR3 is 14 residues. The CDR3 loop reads CASSQNDRGNGYTF. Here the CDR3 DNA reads TGCGCCAGCAGCCAAAATGACAGGGGGAATGGCTACACCTTC.

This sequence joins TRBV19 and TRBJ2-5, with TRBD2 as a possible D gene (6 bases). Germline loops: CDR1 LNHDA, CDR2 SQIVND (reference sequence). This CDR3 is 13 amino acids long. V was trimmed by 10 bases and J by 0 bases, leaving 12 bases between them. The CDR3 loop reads CATAAGHQETQYF. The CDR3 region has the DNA TGTGCCACTGCTGCGGGACACCAAGAGACCCAGTACTTC.

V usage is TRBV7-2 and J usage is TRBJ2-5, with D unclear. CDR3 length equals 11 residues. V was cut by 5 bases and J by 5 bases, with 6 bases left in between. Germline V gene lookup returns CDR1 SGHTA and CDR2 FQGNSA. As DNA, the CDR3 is TGTGCCAGCAGCGTACAGGAGACCCAGTACTTC. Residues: CASSVQETQYF.

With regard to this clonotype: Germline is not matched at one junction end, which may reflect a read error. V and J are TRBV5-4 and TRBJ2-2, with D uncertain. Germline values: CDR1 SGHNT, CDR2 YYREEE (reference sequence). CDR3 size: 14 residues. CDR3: CVSSLPMNTGELFF. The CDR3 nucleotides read TGTGTCAGCAGCTTACCGATGAACACCGGGGAGCTGTTTTTT. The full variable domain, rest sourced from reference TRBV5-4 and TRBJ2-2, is ETGVTQSPTHLIKTRGQQVTLRCSSQSGHNTVSWYQQALGQGPQFIFQYYREEENGRGNFPPRFSGLQFPNYSSELNVNALELDDSALYLCVSSLPMNTGELFFGEGSRLTVL.

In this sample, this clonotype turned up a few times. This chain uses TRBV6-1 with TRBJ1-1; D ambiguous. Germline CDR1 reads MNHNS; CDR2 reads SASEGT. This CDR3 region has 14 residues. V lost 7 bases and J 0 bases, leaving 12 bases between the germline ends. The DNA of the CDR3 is TGTGCCAGCATCCCCTGGCCCATGAACACTGAAGCTTTCTTT. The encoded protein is CASIPWPMNTEAFF.

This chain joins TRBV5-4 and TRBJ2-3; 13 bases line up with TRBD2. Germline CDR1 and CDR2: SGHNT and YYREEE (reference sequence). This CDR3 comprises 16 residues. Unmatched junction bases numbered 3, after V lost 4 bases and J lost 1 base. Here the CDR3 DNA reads TGTGCCAGCAGCACCGGACTAGCGGGGGGCACAGATACGCAGTATTTT. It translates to CASSTGLAGGTDTQYF. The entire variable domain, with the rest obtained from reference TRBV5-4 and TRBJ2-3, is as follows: ETGVTQSPTHLIKTRGQQVTLRCSSQSGHNTVSWYQQALGQGPQFIFQYYREEENGRGNFPPRFSGLQFPNYSSELNVNALELDDSALYLCASSTGLAGGTDTQYFGPGTRLTVL.

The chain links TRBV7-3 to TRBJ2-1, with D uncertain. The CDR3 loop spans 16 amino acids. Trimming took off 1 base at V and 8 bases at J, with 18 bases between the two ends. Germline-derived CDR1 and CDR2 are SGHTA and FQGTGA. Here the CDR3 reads CASSLNAAGTLDEQFF. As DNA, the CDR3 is TGTGCCAGCAGCTTAAATGCCGCCGGCACATTGGATGAGCAGTTCTTC.

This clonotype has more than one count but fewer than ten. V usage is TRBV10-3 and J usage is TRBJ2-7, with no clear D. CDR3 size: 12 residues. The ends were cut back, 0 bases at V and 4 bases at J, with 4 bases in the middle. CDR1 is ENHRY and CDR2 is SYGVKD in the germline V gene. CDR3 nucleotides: TGTGCCATCAGTGAGTCCGGGTACGAGCAGTACTTC. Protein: CAISESGYEQYF.

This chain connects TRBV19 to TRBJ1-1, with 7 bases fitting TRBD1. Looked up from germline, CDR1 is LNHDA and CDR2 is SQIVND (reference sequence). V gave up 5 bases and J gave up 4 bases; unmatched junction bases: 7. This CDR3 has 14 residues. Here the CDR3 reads CASSFRDSGTEAFF. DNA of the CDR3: TGTGCCAGTAGTTTCCGGGACAGTGGCACTGAAGCTTTCTTT.

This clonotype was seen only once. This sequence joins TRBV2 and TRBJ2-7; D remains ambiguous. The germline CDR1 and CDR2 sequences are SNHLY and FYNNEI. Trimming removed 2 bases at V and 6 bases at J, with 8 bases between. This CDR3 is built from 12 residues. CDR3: CASSEYFSEQYF. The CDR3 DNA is TGTGCCAGCAGTGAATATTTCTCCGAGCAGTACTTC.

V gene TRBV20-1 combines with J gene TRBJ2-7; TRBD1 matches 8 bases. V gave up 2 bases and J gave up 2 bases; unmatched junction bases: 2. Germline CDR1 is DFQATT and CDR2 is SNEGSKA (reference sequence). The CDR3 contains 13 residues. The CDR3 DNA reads TGCAGTGCTAGAAGGACAGGGACCTACGAGCAGTACTTC. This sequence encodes CSARRTGTYEQYF.

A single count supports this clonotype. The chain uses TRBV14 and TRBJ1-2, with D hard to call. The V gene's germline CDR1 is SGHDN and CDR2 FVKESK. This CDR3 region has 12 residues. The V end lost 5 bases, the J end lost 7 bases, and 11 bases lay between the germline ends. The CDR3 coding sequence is TGTGCCAGCAGCGCTTCAAGACGTGGCTACACCTTC. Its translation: CASSASRRGYTF.

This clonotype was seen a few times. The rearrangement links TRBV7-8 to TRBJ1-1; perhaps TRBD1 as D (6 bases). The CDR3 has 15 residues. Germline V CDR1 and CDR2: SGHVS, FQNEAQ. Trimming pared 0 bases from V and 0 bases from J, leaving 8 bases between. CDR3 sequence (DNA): TGTGCCAGCAGCTTAGCGGCAGGGGTGAACACTGAAGCTTTCTTT. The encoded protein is CASSLAAGVNTEAFF.

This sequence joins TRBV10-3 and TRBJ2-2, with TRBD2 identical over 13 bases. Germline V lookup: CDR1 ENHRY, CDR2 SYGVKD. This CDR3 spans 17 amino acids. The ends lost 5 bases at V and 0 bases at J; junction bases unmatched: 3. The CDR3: CAISPTSGGPNTGELFF. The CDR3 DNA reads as TGTGCCATCAGTCCGACTAGCGGGGGGCCGAACACCGGGGAGCTGTTTTTT.

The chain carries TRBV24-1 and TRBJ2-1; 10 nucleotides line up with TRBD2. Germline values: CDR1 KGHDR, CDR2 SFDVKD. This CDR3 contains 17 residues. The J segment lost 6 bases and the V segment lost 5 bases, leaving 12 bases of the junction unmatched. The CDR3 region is CATSGFGDSGRFNEQFF. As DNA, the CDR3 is TGTGCCACCAGTGGATTTGGTGATAGCGGGAGGTTCAATGAGCAGTTCTTC.

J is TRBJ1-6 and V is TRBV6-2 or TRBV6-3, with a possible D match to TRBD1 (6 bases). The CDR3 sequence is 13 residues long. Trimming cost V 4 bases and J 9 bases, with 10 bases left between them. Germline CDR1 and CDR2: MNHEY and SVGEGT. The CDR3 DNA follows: TGTGCCAGCAGTTTGAAGGGGGGTTCACCCCTCCACTTT. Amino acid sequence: CASSLKGGSPLHF.

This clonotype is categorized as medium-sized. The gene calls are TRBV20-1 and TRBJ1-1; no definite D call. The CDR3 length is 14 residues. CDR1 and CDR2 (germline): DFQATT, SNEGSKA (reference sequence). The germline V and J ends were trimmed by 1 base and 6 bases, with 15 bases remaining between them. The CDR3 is CSARVQTRGAEAFF. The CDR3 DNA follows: TGCAGTGCTAGAGTCCAGACCCGTGGCGCTGAAGCTTTCTTT.